Below, one T cell receptor (beta chain) is given with its context. The method was immunoSEQ multiplex PCR; TCRdb's version includes in-frame clones alone and lacks a portion of them. There are more than 45,000 clones in the sample; 94% occur only once, and approximately 0.59% lies in the top ten. This entry is derived from a study of T cell changes during pregnancy in multiple sclerosis. V was clipped by 3 bases and J by 0 bases, with 12 bases between them. CDR1 and CDR2 (germline): MNHNS, SASEGT. The CDR3 totals 16 residues. This chain connects TRBV6-1 to TRBJ1-3, with D perhaps matching TRBD1 (6 bases). The TCR comes from a female donor with multiple sclerosis, enrolled in a pregnancy study. The sample here was CD4+ T cells from peripheral blood mononuclear cells, taken in the second trimester of pregnancy. CDR3 sequence reads: CASSENGQSSGNTIYF. The CDR3 DNA reads TGTGCCAGCAGTGAGAACGGACAGAGCTCTGGAAACACCATATATTTT.